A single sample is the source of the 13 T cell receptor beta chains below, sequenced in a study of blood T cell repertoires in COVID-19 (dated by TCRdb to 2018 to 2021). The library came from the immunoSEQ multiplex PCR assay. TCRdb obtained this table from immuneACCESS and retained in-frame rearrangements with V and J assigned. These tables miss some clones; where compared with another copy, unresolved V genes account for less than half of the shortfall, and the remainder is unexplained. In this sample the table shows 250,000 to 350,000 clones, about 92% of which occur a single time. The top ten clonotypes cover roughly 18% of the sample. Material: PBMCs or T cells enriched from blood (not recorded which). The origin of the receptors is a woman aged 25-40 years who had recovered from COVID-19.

The CDR3 loop reads CASNPQPSGKSTDTQYF. CDR3 DNA sequence: TGTGCCAGCAATCCACAGCCTAGCGGAAAAAGCACAGATACGCAGTATTTT. The rearrangement uses TRBV28 and TRBJ2-3; 7 nucleotides align to TRBD2. This CDR3 is 17 amino acids long. Losses at the gene ends were 7 bases for V and 0 bases for J; bases not matched to a gene: 13. Germline loops: CDR1 MDHEN, CDR2 SYDVKM.

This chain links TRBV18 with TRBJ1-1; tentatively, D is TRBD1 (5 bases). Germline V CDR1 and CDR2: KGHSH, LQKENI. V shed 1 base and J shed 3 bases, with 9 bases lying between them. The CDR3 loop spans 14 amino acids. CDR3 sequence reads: CASSPRGRDTEAFF. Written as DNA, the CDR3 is TGTGCCAGCTCACCACGGGGCCGGGACACTGAAGCTTTCTTT.

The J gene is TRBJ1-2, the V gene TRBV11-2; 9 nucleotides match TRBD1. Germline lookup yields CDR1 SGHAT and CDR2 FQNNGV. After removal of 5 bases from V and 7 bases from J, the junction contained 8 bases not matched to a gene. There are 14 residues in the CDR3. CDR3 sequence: CASSPQGARRGYTF. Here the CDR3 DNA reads TGTGCCAGCAGCCCACAGGGGGCGCGTCGTGGCTACACCTTC. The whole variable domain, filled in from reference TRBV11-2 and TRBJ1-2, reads EAGVAQSPRYKIIEKRQSVAFWCNPISGHATLYWYQQILGQGPKLLIQFQNNGVVDDSQLPKDRFSAERLKGVDSTLKIQPAKLEDSAVYLCASSPQGARRGYTFGSGTRLTVV.

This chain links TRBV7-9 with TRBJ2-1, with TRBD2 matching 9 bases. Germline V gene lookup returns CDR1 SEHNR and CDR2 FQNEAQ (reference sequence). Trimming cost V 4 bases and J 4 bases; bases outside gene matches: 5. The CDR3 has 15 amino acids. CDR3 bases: TGTGCCAGCAGCTCAGAGCGGGAGGTTTACAATGAGCAGTTCTTC. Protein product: CASSSEREVYNEQFF.

The CDR3 DNA sequence: TGTGCCAGTAGTATGACAGGGATGGAGACTGAAGCTTTCTTT. Its translation: CASSMTGMETEAFF. The J gene is TRBJ1-1, the V gene TRBV19; 7 nucleotides agree with TRBD1. CDR3 length equals 14 residues. J was trimmed by 5 bases and V by 3 bases; bases with no gene match: 6. CDR1 LNHDA and CDR2 SQIVND come from the germline V gene (reference sequence).

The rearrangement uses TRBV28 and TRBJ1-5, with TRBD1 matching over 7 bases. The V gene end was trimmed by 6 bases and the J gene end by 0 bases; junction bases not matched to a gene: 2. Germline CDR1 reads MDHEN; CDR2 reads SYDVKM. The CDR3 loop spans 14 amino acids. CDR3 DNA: TGTGCCAGCAGGGACAGGTATAGCAATCAGCCCCAGCATTTT. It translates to CASRDRYSNQPQHF.

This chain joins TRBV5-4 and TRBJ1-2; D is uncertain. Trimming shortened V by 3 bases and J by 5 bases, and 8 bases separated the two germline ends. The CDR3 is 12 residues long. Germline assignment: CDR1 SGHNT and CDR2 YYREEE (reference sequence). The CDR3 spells CASSYSGYGYTF. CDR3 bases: TGTGCCAGCAGCTACAGTGGGTATGGCTACACCTTC.

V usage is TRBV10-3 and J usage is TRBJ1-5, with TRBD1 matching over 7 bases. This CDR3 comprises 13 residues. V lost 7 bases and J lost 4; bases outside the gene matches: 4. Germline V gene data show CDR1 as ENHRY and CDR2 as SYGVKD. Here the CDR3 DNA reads TGTGCCATCACGGGACAGCCAAATCAGCCCCAGCATTTT. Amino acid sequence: CAITGQPNQPQHF.

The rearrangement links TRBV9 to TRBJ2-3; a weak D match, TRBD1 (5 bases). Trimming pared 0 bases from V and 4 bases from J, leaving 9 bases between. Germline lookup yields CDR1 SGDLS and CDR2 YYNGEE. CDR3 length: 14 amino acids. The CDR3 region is CASSVAGNADTQYF. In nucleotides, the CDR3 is TGTGCCAGCAGCGTAGCAGGGAACGCAGATACGCAGTATTTT.

The CDR3 coding sequence is TGTGCCAGTAGCCCGACAGGGGACAGGTATGGCTACACCTTC. Translated: CASSPTGDRYGYTF. This chain joins TRBV19 and TRBJ1-2; 8 positions match TRBD1. The junction had 8 bases not matched to a gene; V was cut back by 6 bases and J by 5 bases. This CDR3 spans 14 amino acids. Germline lookup yields CDR1 LNHDA and CDR2 SQIVND (reference sequence).

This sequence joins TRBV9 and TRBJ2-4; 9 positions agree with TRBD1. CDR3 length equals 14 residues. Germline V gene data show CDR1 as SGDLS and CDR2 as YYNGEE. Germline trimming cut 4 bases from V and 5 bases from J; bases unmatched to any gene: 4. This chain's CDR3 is CASSSRTGENIQYF. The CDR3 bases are TGTGCCAGCAGCTCTCGGACAGGGGAAAACATTCAGTACTTC.

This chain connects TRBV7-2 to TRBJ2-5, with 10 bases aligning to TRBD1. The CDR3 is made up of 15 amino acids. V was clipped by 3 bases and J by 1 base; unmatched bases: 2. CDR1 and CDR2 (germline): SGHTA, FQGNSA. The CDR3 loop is CASSLDRGVQETQYF. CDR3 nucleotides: TGTGCCAGCAGCTTGGACAGGGGGGTCCAAGAGACCCAGTACTTC.

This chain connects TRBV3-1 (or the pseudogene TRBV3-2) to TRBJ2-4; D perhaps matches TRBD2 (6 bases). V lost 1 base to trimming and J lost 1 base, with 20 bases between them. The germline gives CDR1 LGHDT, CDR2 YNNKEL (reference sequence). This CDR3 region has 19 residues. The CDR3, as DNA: TGTGCCAGCAGCCAAGCCGGCGCAGGGAGGTTACTGGCCAAAAACATTCAGTACTTC. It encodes CASSQAGAGRLLAKNIQYF.